These 5 T cell receptor beta chains share one sample of origin, sequenced in a study of blood T cells in healthy people across ages. A J-beta primer mix and a sample-barcoded 5' primer were used in a second PCR of about 6 to 12 cycles. TCRdb fed the 5' RACE reads into MiXCR, producing one record per CDR3 protein. Here the sample spans around 1,500,000 distinct CDR3 sequences, approximately 42% being singletons. The specimen sequenced was blood. These receptors all stem from a woman under 30 in good health.

This chain connects TRBV7-2 to TRBJ2-7; D is uncertain. Germline V lookup: CDR1 SGHTA, CDR2 FQGNSA. This CDR3 contains 13 residues. Trimming removed 6 bases from V and 3 bases from J, with 12 bases in between. In DNA form, the CDR3 reads TGTGCCAGCAGACCCCCCCATCTCTACGAGCAGTACTTC. It codes for CASRPPHLYEQYF.

The gene calls are TRBV20-1 and TRBJ1-5; 9 nucleotides match TRBD1. Germline CDR1 DFQATT, CDR2 SNEGSKA (reference sequence). V was clipped by 5 bases and J by 0 bases; unmatched bases: 8. This CDR3 region has 16 residues. CDR3: CSAPFPQGASNQPQHF. The CDR3 nucleotides are TGCAGTGCTCCTTTCCCACAGGGGGCTAGCAATCAGCCCCAGCATTTT.

A single count supports this clonotype. Sequence at one end of the junction differs from germline and may be a read error. The chain couples TRBV6-6 to TRBJ2-3; D gene unclear. The germline V gene has CDR1 MNHNY and CDR2 SVGAGI (reference sequence). The CDR3 length is 13 residues. CDR3 protein: CASRDGTLYEQYF. The CDR3 DNA reads as TGTGCCAGCCGAGACGGAACATTATACGAGCAGTACTTT.

There are many counts of this clonotype. The gene calls are TRBV4-1 and TRBJ2-4; D might be TRBD1 or TRBD2, each matching 5 bases. V dropped 2 bases and J dropped 5 bases, with 13 bases sitting between them. This CDR3 has 15 amino acids. Germline V gene sequence: CDR1 MGHRA, CDR2 YSYEKL. The chain's CDR3 is CASSQTRDGENIQYF. CDR3 sequence (DNA): TGCGCCAGCAGCCAAACCCGGGACGGAGAAAACATTCAGTACTTC.

This clonotype was recorded a few times. The chain carries TRBV7-9 and TRBJ2-5; unclear D gene. The tail of the sequence fits TRBJ2-7 better, so the J call may be wrong. The CDR3 has 15 amino acids. Germline V CDR1 and CDR2: SEHNR, FQNEAQ (reference sequence). The CDR3 region is CASSPLEEPIHEQYF. CDR3 coding DNA: TGTGCCAGCAGCCCATTGGAAGAACCTATCCACGAGCAGTACTTC.